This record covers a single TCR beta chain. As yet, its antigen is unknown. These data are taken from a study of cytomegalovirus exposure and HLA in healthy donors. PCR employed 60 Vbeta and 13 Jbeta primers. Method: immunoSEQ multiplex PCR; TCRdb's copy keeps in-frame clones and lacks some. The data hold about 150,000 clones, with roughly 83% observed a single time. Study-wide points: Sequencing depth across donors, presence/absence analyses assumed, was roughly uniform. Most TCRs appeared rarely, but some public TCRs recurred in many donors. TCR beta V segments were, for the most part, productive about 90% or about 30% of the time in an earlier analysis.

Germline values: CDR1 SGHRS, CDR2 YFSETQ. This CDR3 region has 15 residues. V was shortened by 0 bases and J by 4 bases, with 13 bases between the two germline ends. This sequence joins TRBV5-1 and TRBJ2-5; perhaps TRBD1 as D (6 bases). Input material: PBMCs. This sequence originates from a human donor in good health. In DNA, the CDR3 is TGCGCCAGCAGCTTGGATGTTGTGGGGGCAGAGACCCAGTACTTC. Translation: CASSLDVVGAETQYF.